These T cell receptor beta chains were read from a single sample in a study of blood T cell repertoires in COVID-19. This table comes from immunoSEQ multiplex PCR, and its TCRdb copy is limited to in-frame clones, with some not included. The sample records 200,000 to 300,000 clones, about nine tenths being singletons. Sequencing used peripheral blood. The receptors shown here come from a woman aged 40 to 49 with acute or convalescent COVID-19. The conserved cysteine and the conserved F or W are not part of the CDR3 here.

TRBJ2-2 TRBV2 ASSPPGQGGTGELF
TRBJ1-5 TRBV7-2 ASSPGHTYNQPQH
TRBJ1-3 TRBV13 ASSSSSGISGNTIY
TRBJ1-5 TRBV6-2/TRBV6-3 ASSYSRSRDNQPQH
TRBJ1-1 TRBV10-3 AISESRTGGTEAF
TRBJ2-5 TRBV7-8 ASSLYRGVKETQY
TRBJ1-1 TRBV10-3 AVDPGGTEAF
TRBJ1-2 TRBV11-2 ASSFGGDGYT
TRBJ2-5 TRBV5-4 ASRDRGGGETQY
TRBJ2-3 TRBV5-6 ASSLTRYSTDTQY
TRBJ2-1 TRBV3-1/TRBV3-2 ASSQDWGTTSYNEQF
TRBJ1-2 TRBV24-1 ATSDPSQGLNYGYT
TRBJ1-2 TRBV19 ASSTRPGQGKSYGYT
TRBJ2-1 TRBV7-8 ASRPPGSGGANEQF
TRBJ1-2 TRBV10-2 ASAGDRGLVYGYT
TRBJ1-4 TRBV7-2 ASSLNGRRGEKLF
TRBJ1-4 TRBV27 ASKSSRGAGVGEKLF
TRBJ1-6 TRBV27 ASSPYLSSYNSPLH
TRBJ2-1 TRBV12-5 ASGLPQLAGVIYNEQF
TRBJ1-2 TRBV5-8 ASRNAGGTYGYT
TRBJ1-5 TRBV24-1 ATIPTGDRVDQPQH
TRBJ2-3 TRBV5-1 ASSFRPRGTDTQY
TRBJ2-3 TRBV2 ASRTGLQYTQY
TRBJ1-6 TRBV3-1/TRBV3-2 ASSLGTGYTGSPLH
TRBJ2-1 TRBV29-1 SVDGRGGFYDNEQF
TRBJ1-2 TRBV7-8 ASSLGLNYGYT
TRBJ1-1 TRBV28 ASSLLGAPMNTEAF
TRBJ1-2 TRBV5-1 ASSLGDSTSLYGYT
TRBJ2-1 TRBV20-1 SASRATGYNEQF
TRBJ1-4 TRBV11-2 ASSLEYGARTNEKLF
TRBJ1-1 TRBV27 ASMVRRANTEAF
TRBJ2-3 TRBV25-1 ASSERWGGTDTQY
TRBJ1-1 TRBV29-1 SARASEGAAEAF
TRBJ1-5 TRBV2 ASSESRGAGQPQH
TRBJ2-3 TRBV10-3 AIGPGEPTDTQY
TRBJ1-2 TRBV9 ASSAPGQGAGYGYT
TRBJ2-5 TRBV12-5 ASGWGGAETQY
TRBJ1-3 TRBV30 AWSLSGNTIY
TRBJ2-2 TRBV5-1 ASSPDRAGELF
TRBJ1-1 TRBV5-4 ASSLGAGTGVSEAF
TRBJ1-2 TRBV5-5 ASSSQDRAYGYT
TRBJ1-3 TRBV18 ASSPANSGNTIY
TRBJ1-4 TRBV19 ASSINTATNEKLF
TRBJ1-6 TRBV5-6 ASSFGLGQRNSPLH